Included here is one T cell receptor (beta chain) sequence, with context. Its antigen is unknown. Separation by sorting yielded CD4+ and CD8+ T cells from PBMCs. The sample originates from a study of CD8+ T cells in alopecia areata. Trimming left V 2 bases short and J 1 base short, with 3 bases between. The CDR3 has 13 residues. Per germline, CDR1 SGDLS and CDR2 YYNGEE. Study results and limitations: For lesional scalp, especially alopecia totalis/universalis, clonality was higher than in normal scalp. Among the cells sequenced in scalp samples are also the resident alphabeta T cells of normal skin. Compared with mice, patients displayed less clear TCR sharing, possibly for HLA-related reasons.

Extraction and reverse transcription of RNA yielded cDNA as the sequencing template. The assay was immunoSEQ multiplex PCR, and TCRdb's table has in-frame clones only and misses some. The sample carries approximately 100,000 clones, around 50% recorded once. Sequencing used CD4+ T cells sorted from blood. This receptor was identified in a human donor in good health. The V call is TRBV9, the J call TRBJ1-4; D unresolved. This CDR3 is CASSVRTNEKLFF. CDR3 sequence (DNA): TGTGCCAGCAGCGTGAGAACTAATGAAAAACTGTTTTTT.